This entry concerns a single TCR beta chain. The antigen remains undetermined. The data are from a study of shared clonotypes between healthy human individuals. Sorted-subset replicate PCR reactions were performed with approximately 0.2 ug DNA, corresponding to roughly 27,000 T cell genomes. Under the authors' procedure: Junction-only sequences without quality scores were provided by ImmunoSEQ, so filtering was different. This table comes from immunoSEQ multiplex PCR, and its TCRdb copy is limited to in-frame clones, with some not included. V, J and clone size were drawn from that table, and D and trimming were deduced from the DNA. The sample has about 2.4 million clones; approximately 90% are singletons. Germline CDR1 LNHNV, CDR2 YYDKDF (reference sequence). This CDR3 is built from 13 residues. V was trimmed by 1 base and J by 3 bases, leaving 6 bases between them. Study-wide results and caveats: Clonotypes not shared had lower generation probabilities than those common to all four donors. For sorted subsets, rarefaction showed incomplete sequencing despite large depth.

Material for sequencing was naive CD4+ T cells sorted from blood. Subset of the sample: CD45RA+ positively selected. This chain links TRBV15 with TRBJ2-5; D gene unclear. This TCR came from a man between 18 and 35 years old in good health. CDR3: CATSRGQKETQYF. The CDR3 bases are TGTGCCACCAGCAGAGGGCAGAAAGAGACCCAGTACTTC. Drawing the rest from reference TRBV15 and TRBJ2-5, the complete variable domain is DAMVIQNPRYQVTQFGKPVTLSCSQTLNHNVMYWYQQKSSQAPKLLFHYYDKDFNNEADTPDNFQSRRPNTSFCFLDIRSPGLGDTAMYLCATSRGQKETQYFGPGTRLLVL.